Many counts were recorded for the clone carrying this TCR beta chain. TCRdb independently ran MiXCR on the 5' RACE reads; one entry per CDR3 protein. The sample contains tens of thousands of distinct CDR3 sequences, about 13% of which appear only once. Time point here: longitudinal time-point 3. Stored at -80 C, 2 million PBMCs were the source of the unsorted libraries. This entry comes from a study of neurological immune-mediated disorders. CDR3 length equals 17 residues. Germline loops: CDR1 LGHNA, CDR2 YNFKEQ. V lost 3 bases and J 1 base, leaving 13 bases between the germline ends. This chain links TRBV4-2 with TRBJ1-6, with D possibly being TRBD1 (5 bases). Sequencing was performed on PBMCs. The sequence derives from a male donor with HTLV-1-associated myelopathy (HAM/TSP). CDR3 sequence: CASSHKAAGSYNSPLHF. The CDR3, as DNA: TGTGCCAGCAGCCATAAGGCGGCAGGGTCCTATAATTCACCCCTCCACTTT.